This TCR beta chain appears in the sequencing data of a study of T cell changes during pregnancy in multiple sclerosis. Profiled with immunoSEQ multiplex PCR; TCRdb holds only in-frame clones, not every one. This sample carries around 51,000 clones, about 92% of them seen once, and the ten largest clones take approximately 1.9%. The sequenced sample was peripheral blood, obtained in the second trimester of pregnancy. The sequence came from a female donor with multiple sclerosis, enrolled in a pregnancy study.

The CDR3 spells CASSYFAGQAGEQFF. The CDR3 DNA is TGTGCCAGCAGTTACTTCGCGGGACAGGCGGGTGAGCAGTTCTTC. This chain uses TRBV6-5 with TRBJ2-1, with 8 bases matching TRBD1. This CDR3 is 15 amino acids long. J lost 9 bases, V lost 1 base, and 8 bases had no gene match. Germline values: CDR1 MNHEY, CDR2 SVGAGI.